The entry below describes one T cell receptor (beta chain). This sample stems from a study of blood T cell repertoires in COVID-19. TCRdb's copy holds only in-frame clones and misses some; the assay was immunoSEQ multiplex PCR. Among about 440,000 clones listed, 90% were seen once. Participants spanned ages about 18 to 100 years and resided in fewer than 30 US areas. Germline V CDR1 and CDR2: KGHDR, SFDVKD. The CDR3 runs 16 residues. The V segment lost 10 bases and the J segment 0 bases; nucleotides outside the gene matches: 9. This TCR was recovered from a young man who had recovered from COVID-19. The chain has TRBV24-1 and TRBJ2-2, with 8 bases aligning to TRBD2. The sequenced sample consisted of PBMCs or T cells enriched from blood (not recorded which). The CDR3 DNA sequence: TGTGCCACGGGGTACAGTAGCGGGACGAACACCGGGGAGCTGTTTTTT. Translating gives CATGYSSGTNTGELFF.